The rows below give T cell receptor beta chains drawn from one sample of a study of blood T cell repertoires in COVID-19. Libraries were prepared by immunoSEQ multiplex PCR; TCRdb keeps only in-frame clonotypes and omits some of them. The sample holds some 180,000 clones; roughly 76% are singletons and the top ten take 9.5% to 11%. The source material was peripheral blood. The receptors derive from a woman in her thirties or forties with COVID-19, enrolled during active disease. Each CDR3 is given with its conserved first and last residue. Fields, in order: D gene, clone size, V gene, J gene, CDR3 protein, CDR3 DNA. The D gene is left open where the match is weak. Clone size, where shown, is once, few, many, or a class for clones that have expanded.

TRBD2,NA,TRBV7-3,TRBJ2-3,CASSSGLAGGGTQYF,TGTGCCAGCAGCTCCGGACTAGCGGGAGGGGGTACGCAGTATTTT
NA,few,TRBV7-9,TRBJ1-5,CASSLSGIQPQHF,TGTGCCAGCAGCTTAAGTGGCATTCAGCCCCAGCATTTT
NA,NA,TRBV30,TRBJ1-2,CAWSNTNYGYTF,TGTGCCTGGAGTAACACTAACTATGGCTACACCTTC
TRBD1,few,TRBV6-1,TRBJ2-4,CASSAPWDRPKNIQYF,TGTGCCAGCAGTGCCCCCTGGGACAGACCCAAAAACATTCAGTACTTC
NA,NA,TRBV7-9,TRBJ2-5,CASSLSLQETQYF,TGTGCCAGCAGCTTGAGTCTCCAAGAGACCCAGTACTTC
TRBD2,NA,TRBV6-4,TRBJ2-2,CASSPLAGNGELFF,TGTGCCAGCAGCCCGTTAGCGGGAAACGGGGAGCTGTTTTTT
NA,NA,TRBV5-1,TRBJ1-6,CASSTGTNNNSPLHF,TGCGCCAGCAGCACGGGGACAAATAATAATTCACCCCTCCACTTT
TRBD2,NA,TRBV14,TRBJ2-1,CASSAWGGSSYNEQFF,TGTGCCAGCAGCGCCTGGGGGGGGAGCTCCTACAATGAGCAGTTCTTC
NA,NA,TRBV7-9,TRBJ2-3,CASGTEANTDTQYF,TGTGCCAGCGGAACTGAGGCCAACACAGATACGCAGTATTTT
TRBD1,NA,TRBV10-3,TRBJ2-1,CAIGPDRGLFGNEQFF,TGTGCCATCGGTCCTGACAGGGGGCTCTTCGGCAATGAGCAGTTCTTC
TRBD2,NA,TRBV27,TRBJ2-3,CASRQLTGGDTQYF,TGTGCCAGCAGGCAACTGACCGGGGGGGATACGCAGTATTTT
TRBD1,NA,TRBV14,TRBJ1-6,CASSHLGTGSSPLHF,TGTGCCAGCAGCCACTTGGGGACAGGGAGTTCACCCCTCCACTTT
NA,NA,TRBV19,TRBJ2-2,CASSIDRINKNTGELFF,TGTGCCAGTAGTATAGACAGAATCAACAAGAACACCGGGGAGCTGTTTTTT
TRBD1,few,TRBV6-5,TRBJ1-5,CASSPDRGVTQHF,TGTGCCAGCAGTCCAGACAGGGGTGTCACCCAGCATTTT
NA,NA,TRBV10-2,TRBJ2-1,CASSDGTPSYNEQFF,TGCGCCAGCAGTGATGGGACTCCTTCCTACAATGAGCAGTTCTTC
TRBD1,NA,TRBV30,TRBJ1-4,CAMVRDRGEKLFF,TGTGCGATGGTTAGGGACAGGGGTGAAAAACTGTTTTTT
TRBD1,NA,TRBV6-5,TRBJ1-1,CASRTGVFTEAFF,TGTGCCAGCAGGACAGGGGTTTTCACTGAAGCTTTCTTT
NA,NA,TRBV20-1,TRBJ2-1,CSAAARYEQFF,TGCAGTGCGGCGGCTCGTTATGAGCAGTTCTTC
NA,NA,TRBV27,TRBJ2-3,CASSLYSSAPDTQYF,TGTGCCAGCAGTTTATACTCCAGCGCCCCCGATACGCAGTATTTT
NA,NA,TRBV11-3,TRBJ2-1,CASSFPENNEQFF,TGTGCCAGCAGCTTTCCCGAGAACAATGAGCAGTTCTTC
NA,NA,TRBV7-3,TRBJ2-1,CASSLTGTRQNNEQFF,TGTGCCAGCAGCTTAACCGGGACTCGACAAAATAATGAGCAGTTCTTC
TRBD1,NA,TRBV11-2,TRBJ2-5,CASSIATGGKETQYF,TGTGCCAGCAGCATAGCGACAGGGGGCAAGGAGACCCAGTACTTC
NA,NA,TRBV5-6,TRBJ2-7,CASSYEGAYYEQYF,TGTGCCAGCAGCTACGAGGGAGCCTACTACGAGCAGTACTTC
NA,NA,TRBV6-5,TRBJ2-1,CASRPLGGAYNEQFF,TGTGCCAGCAGACCTCTCGGAGGGGCCTACAATGAGCAGTTCTTC
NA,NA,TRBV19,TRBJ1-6,CASSIDPQGFNSPLHF,TGTGCCAGTAGTATAGATCCGCAGGGTTTTAATTCACCCCTCCACTTT
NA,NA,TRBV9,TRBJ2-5,CASSVTISAGQETQYF,TGTGCCAGCAGCGTAACGATTAGCGCCGGCCAAGAGACCCAGTACTTC
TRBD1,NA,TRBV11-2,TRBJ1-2,CASSPRDRGLDYGYTF,TGTGCCAGCAGCCCCCGGGACAGGGGGCTGGACTATGGCTACACCTTC
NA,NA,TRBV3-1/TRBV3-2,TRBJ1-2,CASSQVQGRQYGYTF,TGTGCCAGCAGCCAAGTGCAGGGCCGTCAATATGGCTACACCTTC
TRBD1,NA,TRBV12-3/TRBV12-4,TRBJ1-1,CASSLDRGTEAFF,TGTGCCAGCAGTTTGGACAGGGGGACTGAAGCTTTCTTT
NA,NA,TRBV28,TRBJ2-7,CASSSPGLLAYEQYF,TGTGCCAGCAGTTCCCCTGGACTACTCGCCTACGAGCAGTACTTC
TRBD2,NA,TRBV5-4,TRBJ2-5,CASSMGGGRAYETQYF,TGTGCCAGCAGCATGGGTGGCGGGAGGGCCTATGAGACCCAGTACTTC
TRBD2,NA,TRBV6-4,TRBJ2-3,CASSVWEGADTQYF,TGTGCCAGCAGTGTCTGGGAGGGCGCAGATACGCAGTATTTT
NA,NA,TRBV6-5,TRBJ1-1,CASTTKRGGTEAFF,TGTGCCAGCACCACCAAGAGAGGGGGCACTGAAGCTTTCTTT
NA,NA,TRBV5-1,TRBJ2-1,CASSLGPWSVDEQFF,TGCGCCAGCAGCTTAGGCCCGTGGAGCGTCGATGAGCAGTTCTTC
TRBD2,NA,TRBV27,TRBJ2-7,CASSRGPSSGTSYEQYF,TGTGCCAGCAGTAGAGGTCCTTCTAGCGGTACCTCCTACGAGCAGTACTTC
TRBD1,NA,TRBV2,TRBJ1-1,CASSAGTGYTEAFF,TGTGCCAGCAGTGCCGGGACAGGGTACACTGAAGCTTTCTTT